These 24 T cell receptor beta chains originate from one sample sequenced in a study of blood T cells in healthy people across ages. A second PCR of roughly 7 to 11 cycles used a sample-barcoded 5' primer and a J-beta primer mix. One entry per CDR3 protein results from TCRdb running MiXCR on the 5' RACE reads. The table shows approximately 800,000 distinct CDR3 sequences, with approximately 65% occurring only once. Sequencing input: blood. Every receptor here comes from a man in his thirties or forties in good health.

V usage is TRBV12-3 or TRBV12-4 and J usage is TRBJ1-2; possibly TRBD1 for D (5 bases). With 1 base removed from V and 8 bases from J, the gap between germline ends came to 14 bases. The CDR3 spans 14 residues. The DNA for the CDR3 is TGTGCCAGCAGTTTAGAGATAGGGGAGCAAGGCTACACCTTC. Translated, it gives CASSLEIGEQGYTF.

This clonotype has more than one count but fewer than ten. The gene calls are TRBV20-1 and TRBJ2-1; maybe TRBD2 (6 bases). V lost 1 base to trimming and J lost 8 bases, with 15 bases between them. The germline CDR1 and CDR2 sequences are DFQATT and SNEGSKA (reference sequence). CDR3 size: 14 residues. The CDR3 sequence is CSARGLGVRYEQFF. The CDR3 DNA sequence: TGCAGTGCTAGAGGACTAGGGGTACGGTATGAGCAGTTCTTC.

This clonotype appeared a few times. The chain has TRBV7-3 and TRBJ1-2; the D gene is possibly TRBD1 (6 bases). There are 15 residues in the CDR3. V lost 7 bases, J lost 4 bases, and 19 bases lay in between. CDR1 SGHTA and CDR2 FQGTGA come from the germline V gene. DNA for the CDR3: TGTGCCAGCATCAAAGGAAACAGGGAAAGCTATGGCTACACCTTC. Translated, it gives CASIKGNRESYGYTF.

The chain is built from TRBV27 and TRBJ1-6; D gene uncertain. The CDR3 has 16 amino acids. V was trimmed by 3 bases and J by 0 bases, leaving 9 bases between them. The germline CDR1 and CDR2 sequences are MNHEY and SMNVEV (reference sequence). CDR3 nucleotide sequence: TGTGCCAGCAGTTTCCAGAGGAGCTCCTATAATTCACCCCTCCACTTT. It is translated as CASSFQRSSYNSPLHF.

The chain has TRBV5-5 and TRBJ2-1; 8 bases are shared with TRBD1. The CDR3 spans 15 residues. Germline V gene data show CDR1 as SGHKS and CDR2 as YYEKEE (reference sequence). J was trimmed by 8 bases and V by 4 bases; bases with no gene match: 11. The CDR3 reads CASSNRQGSLDEQFF. The DNA for the CDR3 is TGTGCCAGCAGCAATCGACAGGGGAGCTTGGATGAGCAGTTCTTC. The full variable domain, its missing parts supplied by reference TRBV5-5 and TRBJ2-1, is DAGVTQSPTHLIKTRGQQVTLRCSPISGHKSVSWYQQVLGQGPQFIFQYYEKEERGRGNFPDRFSARQFPNYSSELNVNALLLGDSALYLCASSNRQGSLDEQFFGPGTRLTVL.

This chain uses TRBV3-1 with TRBJ2-4; 12 positions agree with TRBD2. V gave up 0 bases and J gave up 0 bases; unmatched junction bases: 12. Germline loops: CDR1 LGHDT, CDR2 YNNKEL (reference sequence). This CDR3 region has 21 residues. The CDR3 loop reads CASSQDTDLAGGQSAKNIQYF. DNA of the CDR3: TGTGCCAGCAGCCAAGATACAGATCTAGCGGGGGGGCAATCAGCCAAAAACATTCAGTACTTC.

The rearrangement links TRBV5-1 to TRBJ2-2; D unclear. V was pared by 2 bases and J by 3 bases, with 8 bases between. Germline-derived CDR1 and CDR2 are SGHRS and YFSETQ. This CDR3 region has 14 residues. In DNA form, the CDR3 reads TGCGCCAGCAGCTTCTTATCTGACACCGGGGAGCTGTTTTTT. Residues: CASSFLSDTGELFF.

V gene TRBV27 combines with J gene TRBJ1-1, with D possibly TRBD1 on 5 matching bases. Trimming shortened V by 2 bases and J by 3 bases, and 22 bases separated the two germline ends. Germline assignment: CDR1 MNHEY and CDR2 SMNVEV (reference sequence). The CDR3 length is 18 residues. Written as DNA, the CDR3 is TGTGCCAGCAGTTTAGTGTGGGGCGGAGAATGGTTTGACACTGAAGCTTTCTTT. Translated, it gives CASSLVWGGEWFDTEAFF.

The gene calls are TRBV6-4 and TRBJ2-5; D tentatively fits TRBD1 or TRBD2 (5 bases each). CDR3 size: 13 residues. CDR1 is MRHNA, CDR2 SNTAGT, per germline. Trimming stripped 5 bases from V and 5 bases from J, with 12 bases between. The chain's CDR3 is CASSKNWGETQYF. Here the CDR3 DNA reads TGTGCCAGCAGTAAAAACTGGGGGGAGACCCAGTACTTC.

The chain employs TRBV2 and TRBJ2-1, with D hard to call. V was trimmed by 11 bases and J by 0 bases, leaving 26 bases between them. Germline CDR1 is SNHLY and CDR2 is FYNNEI. This CDR3 contains 18 residues. For the CDR3, the DNA is TGTGCCGGAGACAAACGGGCAGTCTCACAGAGCTCCTACAATGAGCAGTTCTTC. This encodes CAGDKRAVSQSSYNEQFF.

The chain recombines TRBV20-1 with TRBJ2-7; TRBD2 is a possible D gene (6 bases). Trimming cost V 3 bases and J 4 bases, with 10 bases left between them. This CDR3 contains 12 residues. Per germline, CDR1 DFQATT and CDR2 SNEGSKA (reference sequence). In nucleotides, the CDR3 is TGCAGTGCTAGGGAGGGGCCTTACGAGCAGTACTTC. Protein: CSAREGPYEQYF.

This clonotype was recorded a few times. V is TRBV10-3 and J is TRBJ2-7; 7 bases line up with TRBD2. Germline lookup yields CDR1 ENHRY and CDR2 SYGVKD. V gave up 0 bases and J gave up 7 bases; unmatched junction bases: 6. The CDR3 totals 14 residues. CDR3 DNA: TGTGCCATCAGTGAGTCGGGCTCACTAGCGGAGCAGTACTTC. Its translation: CAISESGSLAEQYF.

The chain links TRBV5-1 to TRBJ2-2; D ambiguous. The germline V gene encodes CDR1 SGHRS and CDR2 YFSETQ. The V gene lost 2 bases and the J gene lost 0 bases, with 8 bases spanning the gap. The CDR3 consists of 15 residues. CDR3 in DNA: TGCGCCAGCAGCTTTACACTCGCGAACACCGGGGAGCTGTTTTTT. It encodes CASSFTLANTGELFF. The full variable domain, completed using reference TRBV5-1 and TRBJ2-2, is KAGVTQTPRYLIKTRGQQVTLSCSPISGHRSVSWYQQTPGQGLQFLFEYFSETQRNKGNFPGRFSGRQFSNSRSEMNVSTLELGDSALYLCASSFTLANTGELFFGEGSRLTVL.

V is TRBV29-1 and J is TRBJ2-5; TRBD1 matches 9 bases. TRBJ2-7 matches the DNA end more closely, so the J call is doubtful. Germline CDR1 reads SQVTM; CDR2 reads ANQGSEA. The CDR3 is made up of 14 amino acids. The CDR3 protein is CSVEVGDRAYEQYF. The CDR3 DNA is TGCAGCGTTGAAGTTGGGGACAGGGCCTACGAGCAGTACTTC.

The rearrangement links TRBV7-2 to TRBJ1-5; 10 bases are shared with TRBD1. The J segment lost 0 bases and the V segment lost 5 bases, leaving 10 bases of the junction unmatched. CDR1 and CDR2 (germline): SGHTA, FQGNSA. The CDR3 has 18 amino acids. This CDR3 reads CASSPIAGQGTSNQPQHF. CDR3 sequence (DNA): TGTGCCAGCAGCCCGATAGCGGGACAGGGGACTAGCAATCAGCCCCAGCATTTT.

This chain links TRBV5-1 with TRBJ2-3; D gene ambiguous. Germline CDR1 SGHRS, CDR2 YFSETQ. The germline V and J ends were trimmed by 4 bases and 0 bases, with 18 bases remaining between them. The CDR3 consists of 17 residues. The CDR3 sequence is CASSMGRPQASTDTQYF. CDR3 sequence (DNA): TGCGCCAGCAGCATGGGTCGGCCGCAGGCTAGCACAGATACGCAGTATTTT.

A remark on this clonotype: A read error may account for a junction end that differs from germline. CDR3 coding DNA: TGTGCTAGCAGCTTTAGCGGAAGCTCACAAGAGACCCAGTACTTC. Translated, it gives CASSFSGSSQETQYF. The rearrangement joins TRBV7-7 to TRBJ2-5; TRBD2 might be the D (6 bases). CDR1 SSHAT and CDR2 FNYEAQ come from the germline V gene (reference sequence). The CDR3 spans 15 residues. Full variable domain (rest looked up from reference TRBV7-7 and TRBJ2-5): GAGVSQSPRYKVTKRGQDVTLRCDPISSHATLYWYQQALGQGPEFLTYFNYEAQPDKSGLPSDRFSAERPEGSISTLTIQRTEQRDSAMYRCASSFSGSSQETQYFGPGTRLLVL.

V gene TRBV6-5 combines with J gene TRBJ2-7; 10 nucleotides match TRBD1. Germline V gene data show CDR1 as MNHEY and CDR2 as SVGAGI. The CDR3 is made up of 15 amino acids. The V segment lost 7 bases and the J segment 3 bases; nucleotides outside the gene matches: 9. Here the CDR3 reads CASNPTGTGVYEQYF. The CDR3 DNA follows: TGTGCCAGCAACCCCACCGGGACAGGGGTCTACGAGCAGTACTTC.

The rearrangement links TRBV3-1 to TRBJ2-7, with 8 bases lining up with TRBD1. The J call may be incorrect, as the DNA end agrees better with TRBJ2-5. The CDR3 is made up of 15 amino acids. Looked up from germline, CDR1 is LGHDT and CDR2 is YNNKEL (reference sequence). The CDR3 DNA reads TGTGCCAGCAGCCAAGTGGGCAGGGGGCGGGAGACCCAGTACTTC. Its translation: CASSQVGRGRETQYF.

The chain employs TRBV7-8 and TRBJ2-3; the D gene could be TRBD1 or TRBD2 (5 bases each). This CDR3 has 11 residues. Germline CDR1 is SGHVS and CDR2 is FQNEAQ. V was cut by 6 bases and J by 10 bases, with 11 bases left in between. CDR3 loop: CASSTEGPQYF. CDR3 nucleotide sequence: TGTGCCAGCAGTACTGAGGGACCGCAGTATTTT.

The chain joins TRBV12-3 or TRBV12-4 to TRBJ2-7, with D unresolved. Trimming stripped 7 bases from V and 3 bases from J, with 16 bases between. The CDR3 has 14 residues. CDR3 amino acids: CASTNGLTLYEQYF. CDR3 DNA: TGTGCCAGCACCAACGGGTTGACCCTCTACGAGCAGTACTTC.

This rearrangement joins TRBV24-1 to TRBJ2-1, with 14 bases identical to TRBD2. Germline assignment: CDR1 KGHDR and CDR2 SFDVKD. The J segment lost 8 bases and the V segment lost 3 bases, leaving 5 bases of the junction unmatched. The CDR3 has 16 amino acids. In DNA, the CDR3 is TGTGCCACCAGTGATGCCGGGACTAGCGGGGGCGATGAGCAGTTCTTC. Translation gives CATSDAGTSGGDEQFF.

This clonotype was found once. At one end, the junction sequence differs from germline, possibly due to a read error. The chain is built from TRBV4-3 and TRBJ2-3, with a possible D match to TRBD1 (5 bases). Germline V gives CDR1 LGHNA, CDR2 YSLEER. This CDR3 comprises 15 residues. The CDR3, as DNA: TGCGCCAGCAGCTCATCTAGGGGAACAACAGATGCGCAGTATTTT. Translating gives CASSSSRGTTDAQYF.

The chain employs TRBV4-3 and TRBJ2-5; 7 bases fit TRBD2. J lost 11 bases, V lost 2 bases, and 14 bases had no gene match. Germline V gives CDR1 LGHNA, CDR2 YSLEER. This CDR3 contains 15 residues. CDR3 loop: CASSQLAGGSWEQYF. For the CDR3, the DNA is TGCGCCAGCAGCCAACTAGCCGGGGGGTCCTGGGAGCAGTACTTC.